This is a list of T cell receptor beta chains from one sample in a study of blood T cell repertoires in COVID-19. Using immunoSEQ multiplex PCR, the repertoire was profiled, and TCRdb retains in-frame clones only, with some absent. Here the sample spans approximately 400,000 clones, over 65% being singletons. Sequenced input: peripheral blood. The receptors come from a human donor with acute or convalescent COVID-19. The donor label of this sample is uncertain. The CDR3 runs from the conserved cysteine through the conserved F or W. The order of the fields is CDR3 protein, CDR3 DNA, J gene, D gene, V gene, clone size. The D gene is left open where the match is weak. Clone size is not always given. Where it is, it says once, few, many or a class for expanded clones.

CASRDRVNTGELFF TGTGCCAGCAGGGACAGGGTGAACACCGGGGAGCTGTTTTTT TRBJ2-2 TRBD1 TRBV3-1/TRBV3-2 -
CASSLTLMSSGNTIYF TGTGCCAGCAGTTTGACACTGATGAGCTCTGGAAACACCATATATTTT TRBJ1-3 - TRBV6-5 -
CASSESGGGGYTF TGTGCCAGCAGTGAATCAGGGGGAGGAGGCTACACCTTC TRBJ1-2 TRBD1 TRBV6-1 -
CSASDPGPGTDTQYF TGCAGTGCTAGTGATCCGGGTCCTGGCACAGATACGCAGTATTTT TRBJ2-3 - TRBV20-1 -
CASSLGNTVNEKLFF TGTGCCAGCAGCTTAGGAAATACAGTTAATGAAAAACTGTTTTTT TRBJ1-4 - TRBV7-9 -
CASSLGNQGSQPQHF TGTGCCAGCAGCTTGGGGAACCAGGGGAGCCAGCCCCAGCATTTT TRBJ1-5 - TRBV7-9 few
CASSLQGLVGTEAFF TGTGCCAGCAGTTTACAGGGGTTGGTTGGCACTGAAGCTTTCTTT TRBJ1-1 - TRBV27 -
CAWSSGQFNEKLFF TGTGCCTGGAGCTCGGGACAGTTTAATGAAAAACTGTTTTTT TRBJ1-4 TRBD1 TRBV30 -
CASCSRGSGGESQETQYF TGTGCCAGCTGCAGCCGTGGTAGCGGGGGGGAATCCCAAGAGACCCAGTACTTC TRBJ2-5 - TRBV21-1 -
CASSTRLDRDTQYF TGCGCCAGCAGCACCCGACTGGATAGAGATACGCAGTATTTT TRBJ2-3 - TRBV4-1 -
CASSFIARQGVYEQYF TGTGCCAGCAGCTTTATAGCCAGACAGGGAGTCTACGAGCAGTACTTC TRBJ2-7 TRBD1 TRBV7-8 -
CASSQVTGDTFGDTQYF TGTGCCAGCAGCCAAGTAACAGGGGATACATTCGGAGATACGCAGTATTTT TRBJ2-3 TRBD1 TRBV3-1/TRBV3-2 few
CACSGGSGYTF TGTGCCTGCTCGGGGGGGAGCGGCTACACCTTC TRBJ1-2 - TRBV12-3/TRBV12-4 -
CASSLGYGYEQFF TGTGCCAGCAGCTTAGGCTACGGGTATGAGCAGTTCTTC TRBJ2-1 - TRBV7-9 -
CASSYRQDSYEQYF TGTGCCAGCAGTTACCGACAGGATTCCTACGAGCAGTACTTC TRBJ2-7 - TRBV6-5 -
CASSQVNRESEQYF TGTGCCAGCAGCCAAGTCAACAGGGAGTCCGAGCAGTACTTC TRBJ2-7 - TRBV14 -
CASTNVGSEYEQYF TGTGCCAGCACCAACGTTGGCAGCGAATACGAGCAGTACTTC TRBJ2-7 - TRBV28 -
CASSRLTGASSGANVLTF TGTGCCAGCAGTCGACTGACAGGGGCTTCCTCTGGGGCCAACGTCCTGACTTTC TRBJ2-6 TRBD1 TRBV2 -